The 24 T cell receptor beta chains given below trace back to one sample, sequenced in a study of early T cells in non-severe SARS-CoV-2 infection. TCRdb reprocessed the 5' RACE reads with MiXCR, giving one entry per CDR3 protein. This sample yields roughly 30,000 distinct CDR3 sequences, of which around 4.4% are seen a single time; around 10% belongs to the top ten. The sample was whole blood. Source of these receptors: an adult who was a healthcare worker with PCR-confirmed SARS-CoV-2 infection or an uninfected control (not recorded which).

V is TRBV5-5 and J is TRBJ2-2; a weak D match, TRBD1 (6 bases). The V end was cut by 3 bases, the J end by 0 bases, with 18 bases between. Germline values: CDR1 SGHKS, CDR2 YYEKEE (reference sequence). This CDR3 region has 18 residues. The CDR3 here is CASSYRDPRTANTGELFF. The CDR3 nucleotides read TGTGCCAGCAGCTATAGAGACCCCCGGACAGCGAACACCGGGGAGCTGTTTTTT.

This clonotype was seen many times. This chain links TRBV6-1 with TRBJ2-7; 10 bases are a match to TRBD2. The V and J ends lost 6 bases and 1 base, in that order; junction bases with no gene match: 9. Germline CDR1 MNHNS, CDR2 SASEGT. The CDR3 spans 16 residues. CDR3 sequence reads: CASSDVWTSGSYEQYF. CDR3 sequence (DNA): TGTGCCAGCAGCGATGTGTGGACTAGCGGATCCTACGAGCAGTACTTC.

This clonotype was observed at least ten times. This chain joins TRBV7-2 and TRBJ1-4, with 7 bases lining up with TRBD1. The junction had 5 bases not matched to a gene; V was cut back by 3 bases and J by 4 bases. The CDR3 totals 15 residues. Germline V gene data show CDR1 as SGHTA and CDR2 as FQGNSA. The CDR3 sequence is CASSFSTGYNEKLFF. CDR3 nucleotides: TGTGCCAGCAGCTTCTCGACAGGGTATAATGAAAAACTGTTTTTT.

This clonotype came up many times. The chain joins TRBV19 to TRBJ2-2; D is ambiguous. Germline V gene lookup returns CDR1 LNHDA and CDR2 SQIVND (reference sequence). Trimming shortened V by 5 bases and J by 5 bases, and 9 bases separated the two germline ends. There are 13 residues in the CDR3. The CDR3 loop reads CASSRPITGELFF. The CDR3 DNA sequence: TGTGCCAGTAGTCGACCGATTACCGGGGAGCTGTTTTTT.

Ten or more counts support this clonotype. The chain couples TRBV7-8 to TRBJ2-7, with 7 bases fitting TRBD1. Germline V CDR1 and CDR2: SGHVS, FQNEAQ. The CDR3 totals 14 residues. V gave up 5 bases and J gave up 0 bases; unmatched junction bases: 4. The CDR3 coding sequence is TGTGCCAGCAGCCCCCAGGGGGACTCCTACGAGCAGTACTTC. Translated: CASSPQGDSYEQYF.

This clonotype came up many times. CDR3 DNA sequence: TGTGCCAGCAGTCCTCATACAGGGGTCACCTACGAGCAGTACTTC. It specifies CASSPHTGVTYEQYF. The V call is TRBV28, the J call TRBJ2-7; TRBD1 agrees at 7 bases. V was clipped by 5 bases and J by 2 bases; unmatched bases: 9. The CDR3 has 15 residues. The germline V gene has CDR1 MDHEN and CDR2 SYDVKM.

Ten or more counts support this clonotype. The CDR3 here is CAISQQGAPYEQYF. The CDR3 DNA follows: TGTGCCATCAGTCAACAGGGGGCCCCCTACGAGCAGTACTTC. This chain uses TRBV10-3 with TRBJ2-7; TRBD1 matches 9 bases. The CDR3 is 14 amino acids. CDR1 ENHRY and CDR2 SYGVKD come from the germline V gene. After removal of 5 bases from V and 2 bases from J, the junction contained 4 bases not matched to a gene.

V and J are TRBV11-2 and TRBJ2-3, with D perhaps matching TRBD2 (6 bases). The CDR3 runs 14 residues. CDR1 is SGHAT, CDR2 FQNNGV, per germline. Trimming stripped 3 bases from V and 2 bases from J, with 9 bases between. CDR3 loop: CASSFLADTDTQYF. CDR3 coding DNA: TGTGCCAGCAGCTTCTTAGCGGACACAGATACGCAGTATTTT.

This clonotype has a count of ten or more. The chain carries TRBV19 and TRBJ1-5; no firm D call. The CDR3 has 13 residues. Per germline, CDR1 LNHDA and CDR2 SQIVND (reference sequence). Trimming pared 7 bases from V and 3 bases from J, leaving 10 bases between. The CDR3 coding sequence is TGTGCCAGTAAAGGGCCCTACAATCAGCCCCAGCATTTT. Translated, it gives CASKGPYNQPQHF.

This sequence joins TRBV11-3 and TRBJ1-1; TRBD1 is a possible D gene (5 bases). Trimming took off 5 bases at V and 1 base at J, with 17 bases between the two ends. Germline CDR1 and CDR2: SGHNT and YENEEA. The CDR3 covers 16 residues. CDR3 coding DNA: TGTGCCAGCAGCCGGAACTCAGGGACGGGGAACACTGAAGCTTTCTTT. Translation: CASSRNSGTGNTEAFF.

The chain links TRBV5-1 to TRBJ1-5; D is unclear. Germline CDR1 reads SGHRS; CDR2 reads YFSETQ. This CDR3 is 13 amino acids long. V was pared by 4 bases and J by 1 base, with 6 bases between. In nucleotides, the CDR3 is TGCGCCAGCAGCCAGGACAGCAATCAGCCCCAGCATTTT. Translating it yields CASSQDSNQPQHF.

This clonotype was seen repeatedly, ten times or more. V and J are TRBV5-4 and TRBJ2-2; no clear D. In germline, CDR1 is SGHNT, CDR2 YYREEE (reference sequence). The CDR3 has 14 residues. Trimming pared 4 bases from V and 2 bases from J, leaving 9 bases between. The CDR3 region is CASSRNLNTGELFF. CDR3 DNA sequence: TGTGCCAGCAGCCGGAACCTCAACACCGGGGAGCTGTTTTTT.

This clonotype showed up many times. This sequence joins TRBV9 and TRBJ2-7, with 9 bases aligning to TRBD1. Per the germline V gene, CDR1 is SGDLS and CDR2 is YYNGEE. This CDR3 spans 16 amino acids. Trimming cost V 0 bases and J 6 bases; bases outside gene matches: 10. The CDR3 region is CASSVGLTGTGPEQYF. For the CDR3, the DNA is TGTGCCAGCAGCGTAGGACTCACCGGGACAGGGCCCGAGCAGTACTTC.

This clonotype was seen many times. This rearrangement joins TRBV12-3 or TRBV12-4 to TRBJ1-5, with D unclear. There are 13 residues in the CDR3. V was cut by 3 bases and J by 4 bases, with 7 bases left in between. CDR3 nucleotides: TGTGCCAGCAGTTTGACACTTAATCAGCCCCAGCATTTT. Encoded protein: CASSLTLNQPQHF.

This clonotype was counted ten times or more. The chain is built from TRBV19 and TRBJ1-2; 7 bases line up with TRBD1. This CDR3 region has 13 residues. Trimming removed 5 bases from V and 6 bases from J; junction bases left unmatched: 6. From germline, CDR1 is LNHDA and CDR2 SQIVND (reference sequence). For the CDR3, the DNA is TGTGCCAGTAGTTCCGACAGGGCAAATGGCTACACCTTC. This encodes CASSSDRANGYTF. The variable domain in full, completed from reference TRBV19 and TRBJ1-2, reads DGGITQSPKYLFRKEGQNVTLSCEQNLNHDAMYWYRQDPGQGLRLIYYSQIVNDFQKGDIAEGYSVSREKKESFPLTVTSAQKNPTAFYLCASSSDRANGYTFGSGTRLTVV.

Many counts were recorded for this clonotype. The CDR3 is CASSRTGSADTQYF. CDR3 nucleotide sequence: TGCGCCAGCAGCCGTACAGGGTCCGCAGATACGCAGTATTTT. This chain uses TRBV4-1 with TRBJ2-3; tentative D call: TRBD1 (6 bases). This CDR3 has 14 residues. Trimming shortened V by 4 bases and J by 4 bases, and 12 bases separated the two germline ends. The V gene's germline CDR1 is MGHRA and CDR2 YSYEKL.

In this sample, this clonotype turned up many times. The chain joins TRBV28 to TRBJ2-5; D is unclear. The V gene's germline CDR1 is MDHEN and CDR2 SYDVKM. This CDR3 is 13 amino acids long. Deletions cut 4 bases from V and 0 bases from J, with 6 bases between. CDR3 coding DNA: TGTGCCAGCAGTTCGGGTCACCAAGAGACCCAGTACTTC. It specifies CASSSGHQETQYF.

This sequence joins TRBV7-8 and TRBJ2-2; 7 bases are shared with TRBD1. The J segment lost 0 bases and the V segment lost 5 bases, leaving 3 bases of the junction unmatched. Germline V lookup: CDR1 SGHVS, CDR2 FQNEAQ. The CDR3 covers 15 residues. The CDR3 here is CASSRTGANTGELFF. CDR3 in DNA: TGTGCCAGCAGCCGAACAGGGGCGAACACCGGGGAGCTGTTTTTT.

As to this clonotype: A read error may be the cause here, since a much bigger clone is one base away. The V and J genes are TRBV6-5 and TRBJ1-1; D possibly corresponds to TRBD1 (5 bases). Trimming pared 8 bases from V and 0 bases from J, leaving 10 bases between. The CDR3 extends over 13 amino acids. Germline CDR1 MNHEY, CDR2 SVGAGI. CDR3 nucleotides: TGTGCCAGCGCATCAGGGTTGAACACTGAAGCTTTCTTT. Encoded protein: CASASGLNTEAFF.

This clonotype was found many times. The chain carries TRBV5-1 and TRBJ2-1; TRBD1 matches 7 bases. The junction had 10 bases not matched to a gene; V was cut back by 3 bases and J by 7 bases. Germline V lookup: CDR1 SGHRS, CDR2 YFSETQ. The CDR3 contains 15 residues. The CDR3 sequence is CASSSRTGAGNEQFF. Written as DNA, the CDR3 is TGCGCCAGCAGCTCGCGAACAGGGGCTGGGAATGAGCAGTTCTTC.

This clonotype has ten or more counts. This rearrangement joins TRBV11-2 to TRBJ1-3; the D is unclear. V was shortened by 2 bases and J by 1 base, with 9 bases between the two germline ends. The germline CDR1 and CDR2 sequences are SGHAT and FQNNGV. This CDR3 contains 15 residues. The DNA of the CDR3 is TGTGCCAGCAGCTTACTATCAGGTTCTGGAAACACCATATATTTT. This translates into CASSLLSGSGNTIYF.

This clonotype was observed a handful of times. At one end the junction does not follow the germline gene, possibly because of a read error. The CDR3 DNA follows: TGTGCCAACAGCTTAGATCTAGCGGGAGTCTACGAGCAGTACTTC. This gives the protein CANSLDLAGVYEQYF. The rearrangement uses TRBV11-2 and TRBJ2-7; TRBD2 agrees at 10 bases. The CDR3 covers 15 residues. The germline gives CDR1 SGHAT, CDR2 FQNNGV.

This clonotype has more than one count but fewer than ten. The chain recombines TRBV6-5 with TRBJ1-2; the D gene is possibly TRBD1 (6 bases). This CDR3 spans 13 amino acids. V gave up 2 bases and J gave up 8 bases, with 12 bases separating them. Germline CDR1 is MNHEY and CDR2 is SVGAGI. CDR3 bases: TGTGCCAGCAGTTACACCACAGGGAACGGCTACACCTTC. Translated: CASSYTTGNGYTF.

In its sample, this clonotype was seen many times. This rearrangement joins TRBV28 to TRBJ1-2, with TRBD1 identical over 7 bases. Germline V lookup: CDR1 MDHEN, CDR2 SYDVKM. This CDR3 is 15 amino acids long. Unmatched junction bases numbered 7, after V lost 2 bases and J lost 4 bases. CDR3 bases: TGTGCCAGCAGTTTAACGGGACAGAGACTCTATGGCTACACCTTC. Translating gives CASSLTGQRLYGYTF.